This section outlines one TCR beta chain sequence together with its context. This clone appeared a few times. Its antigen is currently not known. A junction end diverges from the germline sequence, so it may reflect a read error. This sample is part of a study of memory CD4+ T cells and cytomegalovirus serostatus (dated by TCRdb to about 2019). Broadly, across the study: The cohort included some 35 healthy adults from Belgium, of whom 9 were CMV seropositive and approximately 25 were CMV seronegative. CD4+ memory TCRbeta repertoires of a Belgian cohort with known cytomegalovirus serostatus were sequenced in order to replicate a published TCR-based CMV serostatus classifier.

A FACSAria II was used to sort memory CD4+ T cells, defined as single viable CD3+CD4+CD8-CD45RO+ cells. To determine CMV serostatus, a Roche Elecsys assay was used that detects serum IgG against CMV pp150, pp28, p38 and p52. After the samples were thawed, total CD4+ T cells were enriched through positive selection using CD4 magnetic microbeads. Samples originated from another study that specifically interrogated the CD4+ T cell memory repertoire. Peripheral blood mononuclear cells were isolated and cryopreserved according to standard operating procedures, and serum was kept at -80 degrees C. Staining used CD3-PerCP (BW264/56), CD4-APC (RPA-T4), CD45RO-PE (UCHT1) and CD8-Pacific Orange (3B5) antibodies, with Sytox blue excluding non-viable cells. What the study reported, not specific to this receptor: On the Belgian cohort, the classifier based on the original framework reached a median bootstrapped AUC of roughly 0.96, with a 95% CI of 0.76-1.00. For CMV serostatus prediction, a median bootstrapped AUC of about 0.96 was reached with the original framework, and a median bootstrapped AUC of roughly 0.9 was reached with a US-trained random forest. Among the 160 or so previously reported CMV-associated TCRbeta sequences, 67 showed up in the CD4+ memory repertoires, with each one found in between one and five individuals. Only CD4+CD45RO+ memory cells were sequenced, in contrast to the original study, which included naive and memory CD4+ and CD8+ populations. The results were interpreted as suggesting that the CMV-associated TCR signature is largely present in the CD4+ memory repertoire.

Genomic DNA was extracted from sorted cells with the Quick-DNA Microprep Kit. TCRbeta DNA was amplified with the immunoSEQ hsTCRbeta kit following the manufacturer's protocol. An Illumina MiSeq instrument was used to sequence the TCRbeta libraries. Per the authors' processing: After out-of-frame sequences were removed, 2,204,828 distinct TCRbeta sequences remained, averaging approximately 68,000 per individual. Each individual was scored using the number of 160 or so previously reported CMV-associated TCRbeta sequences that the individual carried and the total number of productive distinct TCRbeta sequences. A beta-binomial model was reimplemented in Python, and random forests from scikit-learn, run with default parameters, were trained on data from the US cohort. On the Belgian cohort, classifier performance was reported as the median AUC, along with percentile confidence intervals, across 10,000 bootstrap iterations. Drawn from immuneACCESS, this table holds only the in-frame rearrangements with V and J called that TCRdb kept. Clones are partly lost; checked studies trace under half to an unresolved V gene and leave the rest unexplained. V and J calls and clone size are those listed in that table; D and trimming were worked out from the DNA. The sample table records some 65,000 clones; over 60% of these occur just once. Clones ranked in the top ten supply roughly 0.48% of the sample.

The receptor's source is an adult in good health and CMV-seronegative. Some clones in this sample may be carry-over from other donors' samples. The sequenced material came from memory CD4+ T cells from blood.

In nucleotides, the sequence is TGTGCTAGCAGCTTGGGTCTTCCTGCGAACACCGGGGAGCTGTTTTTT. Its protein is CASSLGLPANTGELFF. The chain was built from TRBV7-7 and TRBJ2-2; too little of a D gene remains to name it. CDR1 and CDR2 (SSHAT, FNYEAQ) derive from the germline V gene (reference sequence). The CDR3, from cysteine to phenylalanine, totals 16 residues. The retained sequence is limited to the CDR3, 48 bases, with the frame set at the first base.